Following are 29 T cell receptor beta chains from one sample sequenced in a study of cytomegalovirus exposure and HLA in healthy donors (dated by TCRdb to about 2017). Libraries were built with the immunoSEQ multiplex PCR assay. A mixture of 60 forward primers for TCR Vbeta segments and 13 reverse primers for TCR Jbeta segments was used in the multiplex PCR. This is the immuneACCESS table as TCRdb keeps it, with only in-frame sequences that have V and J called. A part of the clones is gone; compared with another copy, unresolved V genes explain less than half, and the rest is unexplained. Present in this sample are 90,000 to 110,000 clones, 65% to 85% of which were seen just once. Together, the top ten hold approximately 6.1% of the sample. The sequenced material came from PBMCs. Source of these receptors: a man aged 18 to 30 in good health and CMV-seronegative.

This rearrangement joins TRBV13 to TRBJ2-2; possible D gene TRBD1, 5 bases. The germline V and J ends were trimmed by 1 base and 6 bases, with 6 bases remaining between them. Germline assignment: CDR1 PRHDT and CDR2 FYEKMQ (reference sequence). The CDR3 is 13 amino acids. The CDR3 DNA follows: TGTGCCAGCAGCTTAGAACAGGCCGGGGAGCTGTTTTTT. The encoded protein is CASSLEQAGELFF. Complete variable domain (other parts from reference TRBV13 and TRBJ2-2): AAGVIQSPRHLIKEKRETATLKCYPIPRHDTVYWYQQGPGQDPQFLISFYEKMQSDKGSIPDRFSAQQFSDYHSELNMSSLELGDSALYFCASSLEQAGELFFGEGSRLTVL.

The chain links TRBV28 to TRBJ2-2; D may be TRBD1 (7 bases). Deletions cut 8 bases from V and 5 bases from J, with 12 bases between. Germline values: CDR1 MDHEN, CDR2 SYDVKM. There are 13 residues in the CDR3. CDR3 coding DNA: TGTGCCAGCTCGGAGGGGGCTACCGGGGAGCTGTTTTTT. Translating it yields CASSEGATGELFF.

V gene TRBV5-6 combines with J gene TRBJ2-7, with a tentative D call TRBD1 (6 bases). Trimming removed 4 bases at V and 1 base at J, with 18 bases between. The germline V gene has CDR1 SGHDT and CDR2 YYEEEE. The CDR3 is 16 residues long. In DNA, the CDR3 is TGTGCCAGCAGCCTGGGCAGGGGACCCGTGTCCTACGAGCAGTACTTC. Its translation is CASSLGRGPVSYEQYF. The full variable domain, in which reference TRBV5-6 and TRBJ2-7 provide the parts outside the CDR3, is DAGVTQSPTHLIKTRGQQVTLRCSPKSGHDTVSWYQQALGQGPQFIFQYYEEEERQRGNFPDRFSGHQFPNYSSELNVNALLLGDSALYLCASSLGRGPVSYEQYFGPGTRLTVT.

This chain connects TRBV12-5 to TRBJ2-1, with D possibly being TRBD1 (6 bases). The V gene's germline CDR1 is LGHNT and CDR2 FRNRAP. The CDR3 runs 13 residues. The V and J ends lost 7 bases and 8 bases respectively, with 15 bases between them. The chain's CDR3 is CASADRLLDEQFF. CDR3 in DNA: TGTGCTAGTGCGGACAGACTTTTGGATGAGCAGTTCTTC.

The gene calls are TRBV7-6 and TRBJ2-1; 12 bases line up with TRBD2. CDR3 size: 16 residues. V lost 4 bases and J lost 6; bases outside the gene matches: 7. Germline CDR1 SGHVS, CDR2 FNYEAQ. CDR3 residues: CASSSRTSGTSNEQFF. The CDR3 DNA sequence: TGTGCCAGCAGCTCACGGACTAGCGGGACTTCCAATGAGCAGTTCTTC.

The chain joins TRBV5-6 to TRBJ2-7; 7 positions match TRBD2. This CDR3 has 16 amino acids. The V gene's germline CDR1 is SGHDT and CDR2 YYEEEE. Trimming cost V 5 bases and J 0 bases; bases outside gene matches: 11. The CDR3 reads CASRPWDAGVSYEQYF. DNA of the CDR3: TGTGCCAGCAGGCCCTGGGACGCGGGGGTCTCCTACGAGCAGTACTTC.

In this sample, this clone turned up a few times. This rearrangement joins TRBV6-6 to TRBJ1-1; 11 bases align to TRBD1. Per the germline V gene, CDR1 is MNHNY and CDR2 is SVGAGI (reference sequence). The J segment lost 4 bases and the V segment lost 6 bases, leaving 7 bases of the junction unmatched. This CDR3 region has 15 residues. This chain's CDR3 is CASRKGQGASTEAFF. The CDR3 DNA reads as TGTGCCAGCAGGAAAGGACAGGGGGCGAGCACTGAAGCTTTCTTT.

The chain links TRBV11-3 to TRBJ2-5; 8 bases are a match to TRBD1. The J segment lost 4 bases and the V segment lost 5 bases, leaving 12 bases of the junction unmatched. Germline V CDR1 and CDR2: SGHNT, YENEEA. CDR3 length: 16 amino acids. In DNA, the CDR3 is TGTGCCAGCAGCCACCCTCTGGACAGGGTCGGAGAGACCCAGTACTTC. Protein sequence: CASSHPLDRVGETQYF.

The chain recombines TRBV7-3 with TRBJ2-1; 8 positions agree with TRBD2. The CDR3 is 18 residues long. Germline lookup yields CDR1 SGHTA and CDR2 FQGTGA. J lost 5 bases, V lost 5 bases, and 17 bases had no gene match. For the CDR3, the DNA is TGTGCCAGCAGCCTCTTACCACGGACTAGCAACAGTAACAATGAGCAGTTCTTC. This gives the protein CASSLLPRTSNSNNEQFF.

The rearrangement links TRBV28 to TRBJ2-7; 10 nucleotides match TRBD1. CDR3 length: 16 residues. Per the germline V gene, CDR1 is MDHEN and CDR2 is SYDVKM. Trimming cost V 6 bases and J 4 bases; bases outside gene matches: 12. The CDR3 loop reads CASSLGTRTGGYEQYF. The CDR3 bases are TGTGCCAGCAGCTTAGGCACCCGGACAGGGGGGTACGAGCAGTACTTC.

The CDR3, as DNA: TGTGCCAGCAGCTTTAGTAAGAGCCAGTACTTC. This sequence encodes CASSFSKSQYF. The chain joins TRBV11-2 to TRBJ2-5; D ambiguous. V lost 3 bases to trimming and J lost 10 bases, with 9 bases between them. Germline V gene sequence: CDR1 SGHAT, CDR2 FQNNGV. The CDR3 consists of 11 residues.

The V and J genes are TRBV6-5 and TRBJ2-1; 8 positions agree with TRBD1. Trimming took 4 bases from V and 4 from J; bases not matched to a gene: 9. Germline V gene sequence: CDR1 MNHEY, CDR2 SVGAGI. The CDR3 covers 16 residues. The CDR3 DNA is TGTGCCAGCAGTTCGACAGGGGCCGGAAGATACAATGAGCAGTTCTTC. Its protein product is CASSSTGAGRYNEQFF.

The chain links TRBV28 to TRBJ2-1; 11 bases are a match to TRBD1. The V gene's germline CDR1 is MDHEN and CDR2 SYDVKM. The J segment lost 16 bases and the V segment lost 6 bases, leaving 23 bases of the junction unmatched. This CDR3 is built from 17 residues. CDR3 nucleotide sequence: TGTGCCAGCAGCCCCCAATCAGAAGGACAGGGGGCTGGTGGGTCCTTCTTC. As protein: CASSPQSEGQGAGGSFF.

The chain carries TRBV19 and TRBJ2-7, with 7 bases fitting TRBD1. J lost 5 bases, V lost 3 bases, and 10 bases had no gene match. Germline assignment: CDR1 LNHDA and CDR2 SQIVND (reference sequence). CDR3 size: 15 residues. The CDR3 protein is CASSITGAGWDEQYF. The CDR3 nucleotides read TGTGCCAGTAGTATCACAGGGGCCGGGTGGGACGAGCAGTACTTC.

For this clone: A read error may account for a junction end that differs from germline. The chain joins TRBV7-2 to TRBJ2-1, with 11 bases identical to TRBD2. CDR1 and CDR2 (germline): SGHTA, FQGNSA. This CDR3 has 18 residues. CDR3 coding DNA: TGCGCCAGCAGCCAGCGCCCTTTAGCGGGAGGGCCGTGGAATGAGCAGTTCTTC. This translates into CASSQRPLAGGPWNEQFF.

The rearrangement joins TRBV27 to TRBJ2-1; tentatively, D is TRBD2 (5 bases). The germline gives CDR1 MNHEY, CDR2 SMNVEV (reference sequence). Trimming removed 7 bases from V and 0 bases from J, with 10 bases in between. The CDR3 covers 14 residues. CDR3 in amino acids: CASTHTSSYNEQFF. The CDR3 nucleotides read TGTGCCAGCACCCATACTAGCTCCTACAATGAGCAGTTCTTC.

The chain links TRBV30 to TRBJ1-1, with 10 bases aligning to TRBD1. The ends lost 1 base at V and 5 bases at J; junction bases unmatched: 7. CDR3 size: 15 residues. CDR1 is GTSNPN, CDR2 SVGIG, per germline (reference sequence). The CDR3 coding sequence is TGTGCCTGGAGTGAAAGGACAGGGGGAAGAACTGAAGCTTTCTTT. It encodes CAWSERTGGRTEAFF.

J is TRBJ1-2 and V is TRBV10-3; tentatively, D is TRBD1 (6 bases). The CDR3 totals 13 residues. Germline-derived CDR1 and CDR2 are ENHRY and SYGVKD. The V end lost 11 bases, the J end lost 8 bases, and 21 bases lay between the germline ends. The CDR3 sequence: CAPKGPTGKGYTF. Here the CDR3 DNA reads TGTGCCCCCAAAGGACCTACAGGGAAGGGCTACACCTTC.

The chain combines TRBV7-2 with TRBJ2-7; no clear D gene. V was trimmed by 4 bases and J by 3 bases, leaving 7 bases between them. Germline V gene lookup returns CDR1 SGHTA and CDR2 FQGNSA. The CDR3 contains 12 residues. CDR3 loop: CASSSSYYEQYF. CDR3 sequence (DNA): TGTGCCAGCAGCTCCTCCTACTACGAGCAGTACTTC. The full variable domain, with the rest looked up from reference TRBV7-2 and TRBJ2-7, is GAGVSQSPSNKVTEKGKDVELRCDPISGHTALYWYRQSLGQGLEFLIYFQGNSAPDKSGLPSDRFSAERTGGSVSTLTIQRTQQEDSAVYLCASSSSYYEQYFGPGTRLTVT.

This clone appeared a few times. The chain links TRBV6-1 to TRBJ2-7, with 10 bases matching TRBD2. The CDR3 loop spans 14 amino acids. Unmatched junction bases numbered 8, after V lost 6 bases and J lost 6 bases. Germline CDR1 and CDR2: MNHNS and SASEGT. The CDR3 DNA is TGTGCCAGCAGGGGCCAGCGGGAGGGGCCCGAGCAGTACTTC. As protein: CASRGQREGPEQYF.

The V gene is TRBV7-8, the J gene TRBJ2-1; D is perhaps TRBD2 (6 bases). The CDR3 is made up of 16 amino acids. The V gene lost 1 base and the J gene lost 5 bases, with 15 bases spanning the gap. Germline V gene sequence: CDR1 SGHVS, CDR2 FQNEAQ. In DNA, the CDR3 is TGTGCCAGCAGCTTAGTCCCCGCTAGCGAGAACAATGAGCAGTTCTTC. It specifies CASSLVPASENNEQFF. Looking up the rest from reference TRBV7-8 and TRBJ2-1 gives the full variable domain: GAGVSQSPRYKVAKRGQDVALRCDPISGHVSLFWYQQALGQGPEFLTYFQNEAQLDKSGLPSDRFFAERPEGSVSTLKIQRTQQEDSAVYLCASSLVPASENNEQFFGPGTRLTVL.

The rearrangement links TRBV6-5 to TRBJ2-3; TRBD2 aligns across 7 bases. There are 14 residues in the CDR3. CDR1 is MNHEY and CDR2 is SVGAGI in the germline V gene. V lost 7 bases to trimming and J lost 2 bases; unmatched junction nucleotides: 6. The CDR3 nucleotides are TGTGCCAGCACGCGGGGAGGGAACACAGATACGCAGTATTTT. Its protein is CASTRGGNTDTQYF.

The chain has TRBV14 and TRBJ1-1, with 8 bases identical to TRBD1. The CDR3 has 16 amino acids. Germline V gives CDR1 SGHDN, CDR2 FVKESK. Losses at the gene ends were 0 bases for V and 3 bases for J; bases not matched to a gene: 6. In DNA, the CDR3 is TGTGCCAGCAGCCAAGATCGGACAGGGTACGACACTGAAGCTTTCTTT. Its translation is CASSQDRTGYDTEAFF.

This chain connects TRBV9 to TRBJ2-7, with D perhaps matching TRBD1 (6 bases). Trimming pared 0 bases from V and 3 bases from J, leaving 10 bases between. Germline assignment: CDR1 SGDLS and CDR2 YYNGEE. This CDR3 contains 14 residues. The CDR3 region is CASSVDGTNYEQYF. The CDR3 nucleotides read TGTGCCAGCAGCGTAGACGGGACAAACTACGAGCAGTACTTC.

The chain links TRBV18 to TRBJ1-5, with 7 bases lining up with TRBD1. Germline V gene sequence: CDR1 KGHSH, CDR2 LQKENI. The CDR3 has 15 amino acids. Trimming took 2 bases from V and 7 from J; bases not matched to a gene: 8. The DNA for the CDR3 is TGTGCCAGCTCACCAGTTGGAGGGGGCGCCCAGCCCCAGCATTTT. Translation gives CASSPVGGGAQPQHF.

The chain links TRBV6-6 to TRBJ1-2; the match to TRBD1 covers 7 bases. V was pared by 2 bases and J by 8 bases, with 2 bases of the junction left unmatched. CDR1 is MNHNY, CDR2 SVGAGI, per germline (reference sequence). The CDR3 consists of 12 residues. CDR3 sequence reads: CASSYDRVGYTF. The CDR3 DNA reads as TGTGCCAGCAGTTACGACAGGGTCGGCTACACCTTC.

This clone was counted only a few times. The genes are TRBV10-2 and TRBJ2-3; D is unclear. CDR3 length: 14 amino acids. Germline CDR1 and CDR2: WSHSY and SAAADI. V was pared by 3 bases and J by 2 bases, with 9 bases between. For the CDR3, the DNA is TGCGCCAGCAGTGATGAGGCCGCCACAGATACGCAGTATTTT. This codes for CASSDEAATDTQYF.

The chain carries TRBV6-1 and TRBJ2-5, with TRBD1 matching over 8 bases. The last part of the DNA fits TRBJ2-7 better; the J call may be wrong. The CDR3 has 15 residues. CDR1 MNHNS and CDR2 SASEGT come from the germline V gene. CDR3 sequence reads: CASSVRGQVPYEQYF. CDR3 DNA sequence: TGTGCCAGCAGTGTAAGGGGACAGGTCCCCTACGAGCAGTACTTC.

This chain uses TRBV27 with TRBJ1-1; D perhaps matches TRBD1 (6 bases). Trimming pared 5 bases from V and 0 bases from J, leaving 7 bases between. The CDR3 is 13 amino acids. Per the germline V gene, CDR1 is MNHEY and CDR2 is SMNVEV (reference sequence). CDR3 amino acids: CASSTGMNTEAFF. In nucleotides, the CDR3 is TGTGCCAGCAGTACAGGGATGAACACTGAAGCTTTCTTT.